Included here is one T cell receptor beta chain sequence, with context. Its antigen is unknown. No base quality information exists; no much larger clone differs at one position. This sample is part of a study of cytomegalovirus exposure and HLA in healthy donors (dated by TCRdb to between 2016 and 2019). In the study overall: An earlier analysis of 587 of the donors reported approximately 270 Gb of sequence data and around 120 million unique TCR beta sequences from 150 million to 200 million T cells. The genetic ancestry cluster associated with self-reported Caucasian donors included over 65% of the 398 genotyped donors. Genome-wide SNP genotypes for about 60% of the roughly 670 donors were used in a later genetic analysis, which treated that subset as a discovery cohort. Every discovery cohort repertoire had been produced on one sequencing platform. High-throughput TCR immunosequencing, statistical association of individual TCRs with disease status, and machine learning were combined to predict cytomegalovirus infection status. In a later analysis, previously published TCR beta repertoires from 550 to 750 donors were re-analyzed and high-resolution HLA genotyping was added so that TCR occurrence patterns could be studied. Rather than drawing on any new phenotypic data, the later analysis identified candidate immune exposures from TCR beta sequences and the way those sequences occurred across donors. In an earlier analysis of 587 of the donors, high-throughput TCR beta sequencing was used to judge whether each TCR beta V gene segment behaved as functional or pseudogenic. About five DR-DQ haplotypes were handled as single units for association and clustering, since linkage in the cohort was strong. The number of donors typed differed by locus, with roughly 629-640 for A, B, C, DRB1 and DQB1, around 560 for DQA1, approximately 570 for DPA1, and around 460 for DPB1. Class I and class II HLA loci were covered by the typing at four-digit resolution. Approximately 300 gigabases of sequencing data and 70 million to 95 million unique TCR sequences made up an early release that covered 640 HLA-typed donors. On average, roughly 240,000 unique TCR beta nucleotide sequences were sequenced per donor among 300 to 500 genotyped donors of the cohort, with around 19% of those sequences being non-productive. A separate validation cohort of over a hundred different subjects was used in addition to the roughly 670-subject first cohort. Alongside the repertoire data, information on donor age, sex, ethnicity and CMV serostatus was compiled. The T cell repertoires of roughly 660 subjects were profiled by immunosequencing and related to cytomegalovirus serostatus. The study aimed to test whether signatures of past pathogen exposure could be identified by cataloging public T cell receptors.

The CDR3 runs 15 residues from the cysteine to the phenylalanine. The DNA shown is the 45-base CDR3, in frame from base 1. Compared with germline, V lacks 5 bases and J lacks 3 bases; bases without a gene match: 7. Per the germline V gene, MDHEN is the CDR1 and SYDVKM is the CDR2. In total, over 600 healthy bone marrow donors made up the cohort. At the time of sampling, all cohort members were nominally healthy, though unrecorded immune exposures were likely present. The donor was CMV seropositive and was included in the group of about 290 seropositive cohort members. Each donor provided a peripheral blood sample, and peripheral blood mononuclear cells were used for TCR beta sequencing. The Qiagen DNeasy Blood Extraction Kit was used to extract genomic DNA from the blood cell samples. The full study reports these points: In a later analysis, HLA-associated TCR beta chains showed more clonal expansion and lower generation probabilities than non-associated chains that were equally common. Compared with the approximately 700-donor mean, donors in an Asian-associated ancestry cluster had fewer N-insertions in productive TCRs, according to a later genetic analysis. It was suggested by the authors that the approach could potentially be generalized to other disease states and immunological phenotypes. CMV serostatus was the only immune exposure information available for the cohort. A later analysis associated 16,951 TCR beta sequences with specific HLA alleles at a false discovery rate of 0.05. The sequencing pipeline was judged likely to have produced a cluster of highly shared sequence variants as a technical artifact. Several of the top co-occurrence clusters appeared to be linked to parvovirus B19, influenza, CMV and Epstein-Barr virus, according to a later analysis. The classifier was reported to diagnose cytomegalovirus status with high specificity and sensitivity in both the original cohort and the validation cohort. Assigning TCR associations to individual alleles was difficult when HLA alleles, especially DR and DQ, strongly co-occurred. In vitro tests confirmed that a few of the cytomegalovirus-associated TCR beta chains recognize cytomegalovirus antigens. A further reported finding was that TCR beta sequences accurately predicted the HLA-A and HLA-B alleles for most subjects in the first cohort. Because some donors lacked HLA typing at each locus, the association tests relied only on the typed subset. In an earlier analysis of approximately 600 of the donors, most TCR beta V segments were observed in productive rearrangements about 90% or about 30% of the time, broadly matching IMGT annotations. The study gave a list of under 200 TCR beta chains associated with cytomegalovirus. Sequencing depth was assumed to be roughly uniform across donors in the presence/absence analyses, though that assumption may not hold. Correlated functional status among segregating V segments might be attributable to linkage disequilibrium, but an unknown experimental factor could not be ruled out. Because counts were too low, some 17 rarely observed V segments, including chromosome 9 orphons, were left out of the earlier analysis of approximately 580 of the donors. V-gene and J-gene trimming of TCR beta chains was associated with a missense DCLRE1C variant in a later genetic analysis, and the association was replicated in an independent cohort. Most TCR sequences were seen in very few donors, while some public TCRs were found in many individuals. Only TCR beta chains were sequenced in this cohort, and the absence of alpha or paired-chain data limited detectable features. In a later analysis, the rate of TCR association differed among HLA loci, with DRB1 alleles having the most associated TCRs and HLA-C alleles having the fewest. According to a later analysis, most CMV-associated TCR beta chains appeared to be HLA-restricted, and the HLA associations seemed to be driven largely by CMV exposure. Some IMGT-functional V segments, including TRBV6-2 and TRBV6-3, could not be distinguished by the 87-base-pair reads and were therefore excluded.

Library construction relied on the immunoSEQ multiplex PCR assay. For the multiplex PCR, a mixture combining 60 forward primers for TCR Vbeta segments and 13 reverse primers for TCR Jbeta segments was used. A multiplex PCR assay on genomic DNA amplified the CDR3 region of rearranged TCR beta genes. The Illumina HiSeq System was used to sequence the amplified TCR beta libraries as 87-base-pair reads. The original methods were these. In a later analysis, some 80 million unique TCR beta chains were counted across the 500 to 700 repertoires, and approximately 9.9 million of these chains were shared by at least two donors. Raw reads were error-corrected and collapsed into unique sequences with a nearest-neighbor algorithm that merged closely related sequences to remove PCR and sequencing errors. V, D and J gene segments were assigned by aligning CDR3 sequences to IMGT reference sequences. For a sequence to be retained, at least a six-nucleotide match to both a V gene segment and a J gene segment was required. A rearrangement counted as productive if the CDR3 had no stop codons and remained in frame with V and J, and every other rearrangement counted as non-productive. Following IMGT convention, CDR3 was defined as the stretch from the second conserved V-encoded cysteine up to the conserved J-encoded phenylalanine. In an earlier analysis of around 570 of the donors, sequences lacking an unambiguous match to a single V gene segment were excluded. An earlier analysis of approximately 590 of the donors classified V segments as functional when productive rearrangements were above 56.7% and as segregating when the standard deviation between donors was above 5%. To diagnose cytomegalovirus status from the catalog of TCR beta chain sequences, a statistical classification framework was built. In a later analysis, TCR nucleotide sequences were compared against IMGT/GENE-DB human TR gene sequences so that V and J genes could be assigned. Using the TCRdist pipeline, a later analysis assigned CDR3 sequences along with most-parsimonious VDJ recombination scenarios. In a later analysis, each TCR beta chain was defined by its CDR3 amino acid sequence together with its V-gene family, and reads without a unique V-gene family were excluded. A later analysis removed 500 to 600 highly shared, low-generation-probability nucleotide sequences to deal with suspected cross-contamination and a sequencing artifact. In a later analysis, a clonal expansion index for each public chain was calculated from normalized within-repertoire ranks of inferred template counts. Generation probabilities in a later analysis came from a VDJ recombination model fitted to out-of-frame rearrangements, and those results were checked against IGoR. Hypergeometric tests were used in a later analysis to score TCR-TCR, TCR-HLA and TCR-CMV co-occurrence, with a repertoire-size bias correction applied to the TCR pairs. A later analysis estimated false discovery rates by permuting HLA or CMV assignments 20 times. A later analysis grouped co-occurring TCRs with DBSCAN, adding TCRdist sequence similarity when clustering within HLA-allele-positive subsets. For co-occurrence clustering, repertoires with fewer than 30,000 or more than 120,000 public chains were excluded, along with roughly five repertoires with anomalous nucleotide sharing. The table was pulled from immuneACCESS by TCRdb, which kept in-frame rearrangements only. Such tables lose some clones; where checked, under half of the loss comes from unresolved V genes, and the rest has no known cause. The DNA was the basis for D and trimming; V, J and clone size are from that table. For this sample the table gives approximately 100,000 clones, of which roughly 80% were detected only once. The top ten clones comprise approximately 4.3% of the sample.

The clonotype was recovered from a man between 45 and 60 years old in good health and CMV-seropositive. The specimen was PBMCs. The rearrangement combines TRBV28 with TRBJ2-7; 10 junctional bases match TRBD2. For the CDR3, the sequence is CASSPPGLAVYEQYF. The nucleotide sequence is TGTGCCAGCAGTCCCCCCGGACTAGCGGTCTACGAGCAGTACTTC.